The present entry profiles one TCR beta chain with its context. No antigen is known for it. The CDR3 sequence is 15 residues long. The germline CDR1 and CDR2 sequences are SGHKS and YYEKEE (reference sequence). V gave up 4 bases and J gave up 2 bases, with 16 bases separating them. The data were taken from a study of cytomegalovirus exposure and HLA in healthy donors. Whole-study results and caveats: The study labeled 180 or so TCR beta chains cytomegalovirus-associated.

This PCR relied on a set of 60 Vbeta primers and 13 Jbeta primers. Under the authors' procedure: In a later analysis, roughly 86 million unique TCR beta chains included roughly 11 million shared by two or more donors. The table came from immunoSEQ multiplex PCR; TCRdb's copy has only in-frame clones and leaves some out. D and trimming come from the DNA, and the V and J calls and clone size come from that table. This table holds about 190,000 clones, approximately 70% found once. This receptor was identified in a woman aged 30 to 39 in good health and CMV-seropositive. The chain joins TRBV5-5 to TRBJ2-7, with D possibly TRBD1 on 6 matching bases. The material sequenced was PBMCs. CDR3 nucleotide sequence: TGTGCCAGCAGCCATAAACAGGGCGACGCCTACGAGCAGTACTTC. Translation gives CASSHKQGDAYEQYF.